The text below deals with one T cell receptor (beta chain). Its target is unknown. The CDR3 runs to 16 residues. J was trimmed by 0 bases and V by 5 bases; bases with no gene match: 6. Germline values: CDR1 SGHTA, CDR2 FQGNSA. These data belong to a study of blood T cells in healthy people across ages. Findings and caveats of the study: Among T cells, TCR beta diversity per million cells dropped roughly linearly as age rose.

A second PCR of 7 to 11 cycles used a sample-barcoded 5' primer and a J-beta primer mix. One entry per CDR3 protein results from TCRdb running MiXCR on the 5' RACE reads. The sample records about 680,000 distinct CDR3 sequences, 45% to 50% being singletons. V and J are TRBV7-2 and TRBJ1-4; 7 bases match TRBD1. This sequence originates from a woman aged 60-75 years in good health. The sequenced material came from blood. The CDR3 DNA sequence: TGTGCCAGCAGCGACAGGGCGGTTGCAACTAATGAAAAACTGTTTTTT. It codes for CASSDRAVATNEKLFF.